This TCR beta chain was recovered during a study of Tregs in tolerant kidney transplant recipients. The CDR3 spans 12 residues. CDR1 and CDR2 (germline): SEHNR, FQNEAQ (reference sequence). The V and J ends lost 5 bases and 4 bases respectively, with 8 bases between them. Method: immunoSEQ multiplex PCR; TCRdb's copy keeps in-frame clones and lacks some. The sample has about 110,000 clones; around 91% are singletons. The receptor's source is a human donor who received a combined kidney and bone marrow transplant. The gene calls are TRBV7-9 and TRBJ1-1; D call uncertain. The starting material was CD4+ T cells from blood, obtained before the transplant. The CDR3 DNA reads TGTGCCAGCAGCCCGTCCCGCACTGAAGCTTTCTTT. This codes for CASSPSRTEAFF.